This TCR beta chain appears in the sequencing data of a study of circulating and synovial CD4+ cells in juvenile arthritis. Only a few counts were recorded for this clone. This CDR3 is also generated by other DNA sequences in the sample. Repertoires were generated with immunoSEQ multiplex PCR, while TCRdb's copy carries only in-frame clones and drops some. This table holds around 14,000 clones, 65% to 85% found once. This TCR was recovered from a human patient with juvenile idiopathic arthritis. Some clones in this sample may be carry-over from other donors' samples. Source material: CD4+ T cells from synovial fluid.

CDR3 region: CASSRSQQGYGNSPLHF. DNA for the CDR3: TGTGCCAGTAGTAGATCGCAGCAGGGCTACGGAAATTCACCCCTCCACTTT. This sequence joins TRBV19 and TRBJ1-6; weak D call: TRBD1 (5 bases). Germline CDR1 reads LNHDA; CDR2 reads SQIVND (reference sequence). The length of the CDR3 is 17 residues. The V end was cut by 4 bases, the J end by 7 bases, with 20 bases between.